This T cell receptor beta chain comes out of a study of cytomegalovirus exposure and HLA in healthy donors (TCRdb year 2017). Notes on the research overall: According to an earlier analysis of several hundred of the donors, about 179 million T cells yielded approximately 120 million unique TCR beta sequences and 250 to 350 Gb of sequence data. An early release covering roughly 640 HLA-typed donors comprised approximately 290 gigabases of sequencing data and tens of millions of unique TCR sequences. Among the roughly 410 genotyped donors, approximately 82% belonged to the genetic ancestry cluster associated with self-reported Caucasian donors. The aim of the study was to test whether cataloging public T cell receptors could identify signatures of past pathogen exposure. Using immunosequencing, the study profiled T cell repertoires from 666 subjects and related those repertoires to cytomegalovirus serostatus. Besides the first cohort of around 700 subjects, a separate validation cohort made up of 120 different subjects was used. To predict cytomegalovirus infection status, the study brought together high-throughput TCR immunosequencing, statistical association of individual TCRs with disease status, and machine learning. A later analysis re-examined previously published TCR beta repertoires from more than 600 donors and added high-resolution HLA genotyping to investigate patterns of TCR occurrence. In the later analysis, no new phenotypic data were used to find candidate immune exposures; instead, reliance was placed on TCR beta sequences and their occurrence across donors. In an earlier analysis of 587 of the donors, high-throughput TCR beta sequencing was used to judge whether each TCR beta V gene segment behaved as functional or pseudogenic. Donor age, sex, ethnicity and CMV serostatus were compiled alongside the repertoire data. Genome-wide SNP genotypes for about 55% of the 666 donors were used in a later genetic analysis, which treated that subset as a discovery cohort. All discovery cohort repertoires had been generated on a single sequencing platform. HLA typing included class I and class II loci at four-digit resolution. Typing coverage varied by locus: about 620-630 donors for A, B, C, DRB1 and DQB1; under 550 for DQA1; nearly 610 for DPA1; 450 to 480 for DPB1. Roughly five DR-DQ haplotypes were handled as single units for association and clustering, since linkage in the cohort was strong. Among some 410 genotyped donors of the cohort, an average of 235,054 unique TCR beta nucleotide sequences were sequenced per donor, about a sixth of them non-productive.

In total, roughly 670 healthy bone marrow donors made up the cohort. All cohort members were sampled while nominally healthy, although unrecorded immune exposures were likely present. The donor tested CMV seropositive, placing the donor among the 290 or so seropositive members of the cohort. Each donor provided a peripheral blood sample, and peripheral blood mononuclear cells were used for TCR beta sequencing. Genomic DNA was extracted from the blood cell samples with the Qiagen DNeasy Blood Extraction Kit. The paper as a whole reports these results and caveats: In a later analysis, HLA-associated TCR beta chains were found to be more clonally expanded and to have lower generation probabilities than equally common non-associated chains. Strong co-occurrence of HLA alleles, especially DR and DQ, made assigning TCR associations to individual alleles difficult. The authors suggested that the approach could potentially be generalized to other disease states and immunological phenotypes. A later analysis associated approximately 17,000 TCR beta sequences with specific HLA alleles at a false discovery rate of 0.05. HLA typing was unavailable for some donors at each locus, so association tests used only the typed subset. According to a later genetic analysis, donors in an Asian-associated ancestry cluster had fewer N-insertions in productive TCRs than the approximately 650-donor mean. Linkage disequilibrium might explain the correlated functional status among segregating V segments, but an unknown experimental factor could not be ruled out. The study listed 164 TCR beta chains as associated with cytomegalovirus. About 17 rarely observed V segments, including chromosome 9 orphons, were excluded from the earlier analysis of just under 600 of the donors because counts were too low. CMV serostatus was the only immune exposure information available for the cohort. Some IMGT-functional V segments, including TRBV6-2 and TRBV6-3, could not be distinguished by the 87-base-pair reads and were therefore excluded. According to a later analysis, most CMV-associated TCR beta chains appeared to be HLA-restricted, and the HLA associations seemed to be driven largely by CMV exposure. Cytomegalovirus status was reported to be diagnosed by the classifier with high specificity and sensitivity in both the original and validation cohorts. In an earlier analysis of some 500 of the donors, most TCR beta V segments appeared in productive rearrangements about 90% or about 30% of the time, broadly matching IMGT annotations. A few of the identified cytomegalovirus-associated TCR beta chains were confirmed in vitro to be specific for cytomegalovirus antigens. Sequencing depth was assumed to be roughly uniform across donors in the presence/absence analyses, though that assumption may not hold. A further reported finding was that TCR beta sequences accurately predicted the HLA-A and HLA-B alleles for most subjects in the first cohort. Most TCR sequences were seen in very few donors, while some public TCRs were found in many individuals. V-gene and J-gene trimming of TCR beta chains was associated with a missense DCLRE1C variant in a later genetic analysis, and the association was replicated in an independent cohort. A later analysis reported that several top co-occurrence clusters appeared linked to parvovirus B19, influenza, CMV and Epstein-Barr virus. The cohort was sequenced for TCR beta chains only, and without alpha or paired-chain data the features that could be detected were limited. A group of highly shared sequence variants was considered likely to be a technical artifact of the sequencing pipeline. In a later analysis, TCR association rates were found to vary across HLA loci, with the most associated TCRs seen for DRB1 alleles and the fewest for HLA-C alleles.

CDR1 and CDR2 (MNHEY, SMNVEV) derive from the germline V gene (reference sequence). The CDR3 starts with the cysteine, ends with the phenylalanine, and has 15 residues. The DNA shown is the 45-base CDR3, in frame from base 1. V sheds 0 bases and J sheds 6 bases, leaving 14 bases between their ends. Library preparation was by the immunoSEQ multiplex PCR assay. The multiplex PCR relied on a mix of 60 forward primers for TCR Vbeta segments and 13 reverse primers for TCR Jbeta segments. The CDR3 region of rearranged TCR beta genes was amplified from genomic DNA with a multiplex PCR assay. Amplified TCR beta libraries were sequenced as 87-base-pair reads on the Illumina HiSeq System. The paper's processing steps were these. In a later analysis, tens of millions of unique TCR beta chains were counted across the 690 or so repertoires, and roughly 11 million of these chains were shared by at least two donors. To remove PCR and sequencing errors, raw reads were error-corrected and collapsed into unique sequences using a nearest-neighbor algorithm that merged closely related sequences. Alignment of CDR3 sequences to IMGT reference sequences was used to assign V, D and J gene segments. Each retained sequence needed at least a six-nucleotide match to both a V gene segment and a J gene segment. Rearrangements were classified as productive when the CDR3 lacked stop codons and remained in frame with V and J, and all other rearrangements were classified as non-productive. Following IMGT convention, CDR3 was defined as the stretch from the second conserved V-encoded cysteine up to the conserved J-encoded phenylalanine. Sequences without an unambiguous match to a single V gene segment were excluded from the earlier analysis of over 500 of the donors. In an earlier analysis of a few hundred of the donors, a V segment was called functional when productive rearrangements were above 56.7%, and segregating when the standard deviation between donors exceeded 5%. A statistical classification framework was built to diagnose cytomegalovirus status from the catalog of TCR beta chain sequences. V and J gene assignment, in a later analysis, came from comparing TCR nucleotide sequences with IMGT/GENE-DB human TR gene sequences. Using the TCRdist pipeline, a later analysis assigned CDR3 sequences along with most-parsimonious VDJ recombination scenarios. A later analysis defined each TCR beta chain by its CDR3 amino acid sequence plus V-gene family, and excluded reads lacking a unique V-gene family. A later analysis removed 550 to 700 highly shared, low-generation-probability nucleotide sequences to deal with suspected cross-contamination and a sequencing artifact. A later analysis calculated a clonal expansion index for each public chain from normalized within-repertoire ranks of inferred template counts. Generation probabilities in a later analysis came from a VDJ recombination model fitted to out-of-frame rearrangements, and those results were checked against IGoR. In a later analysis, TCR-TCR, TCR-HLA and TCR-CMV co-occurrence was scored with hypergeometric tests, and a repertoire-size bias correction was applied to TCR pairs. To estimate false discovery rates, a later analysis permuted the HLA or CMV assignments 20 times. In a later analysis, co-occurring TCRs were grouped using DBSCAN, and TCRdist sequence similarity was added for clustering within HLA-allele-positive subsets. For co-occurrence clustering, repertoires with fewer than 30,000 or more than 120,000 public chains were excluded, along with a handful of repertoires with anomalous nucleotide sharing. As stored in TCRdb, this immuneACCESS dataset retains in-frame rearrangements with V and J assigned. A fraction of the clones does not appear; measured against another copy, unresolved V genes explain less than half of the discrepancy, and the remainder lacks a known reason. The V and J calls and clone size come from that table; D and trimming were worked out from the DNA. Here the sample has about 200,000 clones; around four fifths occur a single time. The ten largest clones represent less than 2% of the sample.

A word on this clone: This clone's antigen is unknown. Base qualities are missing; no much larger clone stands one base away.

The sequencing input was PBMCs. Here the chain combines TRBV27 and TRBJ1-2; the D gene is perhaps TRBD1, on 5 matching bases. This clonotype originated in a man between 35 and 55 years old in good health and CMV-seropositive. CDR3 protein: CASSLSITGINGYTF. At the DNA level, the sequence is TGTGCCAGCAGTTTATCGATTACAGGTATTAATGGCTACACCTTC.